This TCR beta chain originates from a study of cytomegalovirus exposure and HLA in healthy donors. Whole-study results and caveats: Cytomegalovirus-associated TCR beta chains were listed, numbering 150 to 200. The classifier was said to identify cytomegalovirus status with high specificity and sensitivity.

This clone was seen only once. Its specificity is not known. CDR1 is MNHEY and CDR2 is SMNVEV in the germline V gene (reference sequence). CDR3 length: 16 amino acids. Trimming removed 0 bases from V and 0 bases from J, with 6 bases in between. TCRdb's copy holds only in-frame clones and misses some; the assay was immunoSEQ multiplex PCR. The sample holds roughly 150,000 clones, about nine tenths seen once. The sample consisted of PBMCs. This sequence originates from a man between 18 and 29 years old in good health and CMV-seropositive. This chain joins TRBV27 and TRBJ2-6; no reliable D call. CDR3 bases: TGTGCCAGCAGTTTATCGGTAGTCTCTGGGGCCAACGTCCTGACTTTC. It encodes CASSLSVVSGANVLTF.